This TCR beta chain was sequenced in a study of shared clonotypes between healthy human individuals. Study conclusions and caveats: In the sorted subsets, rarefaction showed sequencing was incomplete despite large depth. Only a few donors were included, so the genetic and exposure-history diversity represented was limited.

Comments on this clone: Its target is not known.

This table comes from immunoSEQ multiplex PCR, and its TCRdb copy is limited to in-frame clones, with some not included. Among 1,500,000 or so clones listed, roughly 96% were seen once. CD4+ cells were split into CD45RA+ naive and CD45RA-negative memory subsets. Sequenced input: naive CD4+ T cells sorted from blood. Subset here: CD45RA+ positively selected. This clonotype originated in a young man in good health.

In DNA, the CDR3 is TGTGCCAGCAGTGACCACCCGCTTGCAGAGACCCAGTACTTC. Encoded protein: CASSDHPLAETQYF. The chain combines TRBV2 with TRBJ2-5; D is undetermined. V lost 3 bases and J 4 bases, leaving 12 bases between the germline ends. This CDR3 spans 14 amino acids. Germline CDR1 reads SNHLY; CDR2 reads FYNNEI.